The entry that follows covers one TCR beta chain sequence. TCRdb's copy holds only in-frame clones and misses some; the assay was immunoSEQ multiplex PCR. The sample holds 250,000 to 350,000 clones, 75% to 90% seen once. The CDR3 is 14 amino acids. Trimming took 5 bases from V and 1 from J, leaving 12 bases between them. Germline V gene lookup returns CDR1 MNHNY and CDR2 SVGAGI (reference sequence). This sample was taken from a study of blood T cell repertoires in COVID-19. This chain uses TRBV6-6 with TRBJ2-7; TRBD1 might be the D (5 bases). Sequencing used peripheral blood. The clonotype was recovered from an older woman with acute or convalescent COVID-19. The CDR3 is CASSLDGHSYEQYF. The CDR3 DNA reads TGTGCCAGCAGTCTTGACGGACATTCCTACGAGCAGTACTTC.